The clone carrying this TCR beta chain was seen a few times. Assay used: immunoSEQ multiplex PCR; TCRdb lists only in-frame clones, some missing. Of about 120,000 clones in the sample, roughly 85% were seen once. This sample is drawn from a study of blood T cell repertoires in COVID-19. The source material was peripheral blood. The sequence came from a man older than 75 with acute or convalescent COVID-19.

The CDR3 bases are TGTGCCAGCAGCTACCGTACGGGGGGCACCGGGGAGCTGTTTTTT. It is translated as CASSYRTGGTGELFF. The chain uses TRBV11-3 and TRBJ2-2; 7 bases agree with TRBD2. The CDR3 contains 15 residues. The J segment lost 4 bases and the V segment lost 4 bases, leaving 6 bases of the junction unmatched. Germline values: CDR1 SGHNT, CDR2 YENEEA.